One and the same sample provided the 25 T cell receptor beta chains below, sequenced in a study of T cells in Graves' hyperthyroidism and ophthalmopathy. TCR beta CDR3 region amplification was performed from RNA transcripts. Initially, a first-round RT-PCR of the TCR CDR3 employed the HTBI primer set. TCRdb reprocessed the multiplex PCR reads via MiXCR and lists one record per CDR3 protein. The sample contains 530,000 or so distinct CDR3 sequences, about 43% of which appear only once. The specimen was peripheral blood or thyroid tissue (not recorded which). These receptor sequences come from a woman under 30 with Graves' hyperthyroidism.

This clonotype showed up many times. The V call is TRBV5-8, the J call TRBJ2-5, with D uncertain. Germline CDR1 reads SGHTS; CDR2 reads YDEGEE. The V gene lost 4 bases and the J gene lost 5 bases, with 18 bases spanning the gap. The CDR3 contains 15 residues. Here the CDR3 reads CASSLHSNLGETQYF. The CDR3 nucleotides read TGTGCCAGCAGCCTGCACTCAAACCTAGGGGAGACCCAGTACTTC.

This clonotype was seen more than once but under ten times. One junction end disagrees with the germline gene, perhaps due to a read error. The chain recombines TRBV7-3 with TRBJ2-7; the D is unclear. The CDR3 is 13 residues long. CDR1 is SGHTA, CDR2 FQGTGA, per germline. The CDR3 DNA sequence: TGTGCCAGCAGCTTAACGTCGCAGCGTGGTCTGTTCTTC. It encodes CASSLTSQRGLFF.

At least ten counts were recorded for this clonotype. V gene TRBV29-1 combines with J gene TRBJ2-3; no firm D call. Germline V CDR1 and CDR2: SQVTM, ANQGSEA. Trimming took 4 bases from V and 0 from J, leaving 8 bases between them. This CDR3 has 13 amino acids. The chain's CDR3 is CSVASVSTDTQYF. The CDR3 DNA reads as TGCAGCGTTGCAAGTGTTAGCACAGATACGCAGTATTTT.

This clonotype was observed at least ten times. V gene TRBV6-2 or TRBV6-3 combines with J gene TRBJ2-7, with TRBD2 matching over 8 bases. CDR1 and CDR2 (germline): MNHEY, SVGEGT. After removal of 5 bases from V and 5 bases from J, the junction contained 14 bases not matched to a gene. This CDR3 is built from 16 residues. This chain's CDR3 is CASSHPLAAGEHEQYF. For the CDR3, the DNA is TGTGCCAGCAGTCACCCCCTAGCAGCGGGAGAGCACGAGCAGTACTTC.

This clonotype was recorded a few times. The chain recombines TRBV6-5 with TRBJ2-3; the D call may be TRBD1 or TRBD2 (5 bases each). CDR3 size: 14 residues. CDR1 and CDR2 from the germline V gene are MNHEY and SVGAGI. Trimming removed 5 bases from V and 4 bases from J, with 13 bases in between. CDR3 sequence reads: CASSPPGGADTQYF. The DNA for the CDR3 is TGTGCCAGCAGTCCCCCTGGGGGAGCAGATACGCAGTATTTT.

CDR3 in DNA: TGTGCCAGTAGTATCGTACTCACGTCGAGGTATGGCTACACCTTC. Translated: CASSIVLTSRYGYTF. The chain couples TRBV19 to TRBJ1-2, with unresolved D. CDR1 and CDR2 from the germline V gene are LNHDA and SQIVND (reference sequence). The CDR3 is 15 residues long. The V and J ends lost 3 bases and 5 bases respectively, with 16 bases between them.

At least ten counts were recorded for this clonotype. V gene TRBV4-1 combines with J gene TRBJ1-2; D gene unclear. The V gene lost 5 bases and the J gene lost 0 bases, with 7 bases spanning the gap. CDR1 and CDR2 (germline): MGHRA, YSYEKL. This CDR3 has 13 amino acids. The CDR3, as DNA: TGCGCCAGCAGCGGGGTAGCTAACTATGGCTACACCTTC. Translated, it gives CASSGVANYGYTF.

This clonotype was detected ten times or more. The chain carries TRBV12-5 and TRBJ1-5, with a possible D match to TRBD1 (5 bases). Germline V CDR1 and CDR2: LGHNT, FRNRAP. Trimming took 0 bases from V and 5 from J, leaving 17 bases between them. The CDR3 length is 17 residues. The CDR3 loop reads CASGLVLGSGQYQPQHF. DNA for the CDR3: TGTGCTAGTGGTTTGGTACTAGGGTCAGGGCAATATCAGCCCCAGCATTTT.

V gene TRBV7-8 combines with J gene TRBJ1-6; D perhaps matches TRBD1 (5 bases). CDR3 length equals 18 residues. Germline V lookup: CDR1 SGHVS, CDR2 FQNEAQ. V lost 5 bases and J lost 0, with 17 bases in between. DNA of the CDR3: TGTGCCAGCAGCCTCGGGACTAGCGGGAGCTCCTATAATTCACCCCTCCACTTT. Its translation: CASSLGTSGSSYNSPLHF.

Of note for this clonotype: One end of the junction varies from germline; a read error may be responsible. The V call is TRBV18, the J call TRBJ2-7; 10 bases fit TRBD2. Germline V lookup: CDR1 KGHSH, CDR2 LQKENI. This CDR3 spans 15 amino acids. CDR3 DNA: TGTGCCAGCTCAATAGCGGGAGGATCGCACTACGAGCGGAACTTC. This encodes CASSIAGGSHYERNF.

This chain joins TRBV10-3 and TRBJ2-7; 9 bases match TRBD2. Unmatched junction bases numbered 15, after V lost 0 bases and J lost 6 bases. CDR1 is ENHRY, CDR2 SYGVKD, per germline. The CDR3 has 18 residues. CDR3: CAISESLPSGTRTGEQYF. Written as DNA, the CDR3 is TGTGCCATCAGTGAGTCACTCCCTAGCGGGACTCGAACAGGCGAGCAGTACTTC.

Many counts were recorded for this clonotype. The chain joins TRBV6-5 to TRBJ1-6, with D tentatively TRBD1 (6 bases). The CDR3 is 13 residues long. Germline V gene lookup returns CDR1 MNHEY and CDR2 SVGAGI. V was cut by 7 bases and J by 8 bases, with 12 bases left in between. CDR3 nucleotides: TGTGCCAGCAACGCAGGGGCTTATTCACCCCTCCACTTT. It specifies CASNAGAYSPLHF.

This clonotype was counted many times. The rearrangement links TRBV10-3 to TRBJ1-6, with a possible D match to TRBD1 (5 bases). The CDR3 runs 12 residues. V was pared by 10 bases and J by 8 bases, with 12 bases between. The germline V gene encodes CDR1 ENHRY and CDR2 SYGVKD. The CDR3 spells CATTTGDSPLHF. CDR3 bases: TGTGCCACCACCACAGGCGATTCACCCCTCCACTTT.

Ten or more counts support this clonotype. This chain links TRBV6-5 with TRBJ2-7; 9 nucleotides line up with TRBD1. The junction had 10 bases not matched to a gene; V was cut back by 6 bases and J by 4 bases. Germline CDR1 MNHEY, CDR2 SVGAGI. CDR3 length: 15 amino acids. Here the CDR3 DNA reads TGTGCCAGCAGAAGTTCCGGGACAGGGCATTACGAGCAGTACTTC. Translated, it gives CASRSSGTGHYEQYF.

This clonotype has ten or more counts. The CDR3 coding sequence is TGCAGTGCTCCTTCTTGGGCCGGAAACACCATATATTTT. The encoded protein is CSAPSWAGNTIYF. The J gene is TRBJ1-3, the V gene TRBV20-1; D call uncertain. There are 13 residues in the CDR3. Trimming removed 5 bases at V and 4 bases at J, with 12 bases between. Germline V gene lookup returns CDR1 DFQATT and CDR2 SNEGSKA (reference sequence).

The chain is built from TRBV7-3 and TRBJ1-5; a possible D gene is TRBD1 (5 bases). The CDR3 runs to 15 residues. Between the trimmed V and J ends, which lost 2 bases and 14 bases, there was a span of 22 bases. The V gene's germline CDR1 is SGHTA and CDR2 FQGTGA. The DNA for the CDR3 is TGTGCCAGCAGCTTAGGGACTAGCGGGAGATCAGATGAGCATTTT. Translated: CASSLGTSGRSDEHF.

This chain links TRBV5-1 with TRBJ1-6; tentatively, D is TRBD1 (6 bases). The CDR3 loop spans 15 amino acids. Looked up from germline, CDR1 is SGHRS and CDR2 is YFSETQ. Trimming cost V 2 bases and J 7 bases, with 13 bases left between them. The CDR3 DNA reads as TGCGCCAGCAGCTTTGGACAGCCCAGCAATTCACCCCTCCACTTT. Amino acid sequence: CASSFGQPSNSPLHF.

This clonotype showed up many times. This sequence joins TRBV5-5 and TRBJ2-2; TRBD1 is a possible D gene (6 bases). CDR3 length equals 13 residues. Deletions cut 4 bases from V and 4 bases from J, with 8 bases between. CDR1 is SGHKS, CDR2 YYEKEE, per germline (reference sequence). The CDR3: CASSVRGTGELFF. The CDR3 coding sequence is TGTGCCAGCAGCGTCAGGGGCACCGGGGAGCTGTTTTTT.

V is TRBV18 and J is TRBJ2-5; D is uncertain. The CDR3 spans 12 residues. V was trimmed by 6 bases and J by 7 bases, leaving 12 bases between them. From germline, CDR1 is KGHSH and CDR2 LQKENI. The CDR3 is CASSPPKLTQYF. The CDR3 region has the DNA TGTGCCAGCTCCCCTCCCAAGTTGACCCAGTACTTC.

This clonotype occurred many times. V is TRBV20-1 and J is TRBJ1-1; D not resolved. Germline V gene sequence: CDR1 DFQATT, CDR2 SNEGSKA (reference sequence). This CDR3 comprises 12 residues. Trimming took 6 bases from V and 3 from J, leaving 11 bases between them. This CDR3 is CSALHLDTEAFF. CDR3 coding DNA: TGCAGTGCCTTGCACCTTGACACTGAAGCTTTCTTT.

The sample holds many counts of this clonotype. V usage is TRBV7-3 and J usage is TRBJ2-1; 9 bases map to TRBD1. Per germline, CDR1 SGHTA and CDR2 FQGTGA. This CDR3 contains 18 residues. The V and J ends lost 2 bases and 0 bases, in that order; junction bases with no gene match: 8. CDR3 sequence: CASSLEGTGRSSYNEQFF. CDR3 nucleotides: TGTGCCAGCAGCTTAGAAGGGACAGGGAGGAGCTCCTACAATGAGCAGTTCTTC.

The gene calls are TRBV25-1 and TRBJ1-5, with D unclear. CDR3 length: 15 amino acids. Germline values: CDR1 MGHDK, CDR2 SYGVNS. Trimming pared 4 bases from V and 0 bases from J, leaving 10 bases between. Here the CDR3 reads CASSARQNSNQPQHF. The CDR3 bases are TGTGCCAGCAGTGCTAGACAAAATAGCAATCAGCCCCAGCATTTT.

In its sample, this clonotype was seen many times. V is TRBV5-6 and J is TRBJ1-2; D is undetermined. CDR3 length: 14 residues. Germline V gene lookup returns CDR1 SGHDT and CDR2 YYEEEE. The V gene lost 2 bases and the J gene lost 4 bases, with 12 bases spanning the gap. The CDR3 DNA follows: TGTGCCAGCAGCTTCGCCATGCCGAGCTATGGCTACACCTTC. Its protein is CASSFAMPSYGYTF.

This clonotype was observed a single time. In nucleotides, the CDR3 is TGTGCCAGCAGCTTAGACAGCGATAATTCACCCCTCCACTTT. This codes for CASSLDSDNSPLHF. The gene calls are TRBV7-6 and TRBJ1-6, with D unclear. Per germline, CDR1 SGHVS and CDR2 FNYEAQ. CDR3 size: 14 residues. With 1 base removed from V and 5 bases from J, the gap between germline ends came to 6 bases. The full variable domain, in which reference TRBV7-6 and TRBJ1-6 provide the parts outside the CDR3, is GAGVSQSPRYKVTKRGQDVALRCDPISGHVSLYWYRQALGQGPEFLTYFNYEAQQDKSGLPNDRFSAERPEGSISTLTIQRTEQRDSAMYRCASSLDSDNSPLHFGNGTRLTVT.

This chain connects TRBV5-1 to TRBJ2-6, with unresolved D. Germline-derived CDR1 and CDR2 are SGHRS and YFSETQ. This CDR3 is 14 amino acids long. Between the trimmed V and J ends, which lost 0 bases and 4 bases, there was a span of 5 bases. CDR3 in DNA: TGCGCCAGCAGCTTGGTAGGGGGGGCCAACGTCCTGACTTTC. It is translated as CASSLVGGANVLTF.